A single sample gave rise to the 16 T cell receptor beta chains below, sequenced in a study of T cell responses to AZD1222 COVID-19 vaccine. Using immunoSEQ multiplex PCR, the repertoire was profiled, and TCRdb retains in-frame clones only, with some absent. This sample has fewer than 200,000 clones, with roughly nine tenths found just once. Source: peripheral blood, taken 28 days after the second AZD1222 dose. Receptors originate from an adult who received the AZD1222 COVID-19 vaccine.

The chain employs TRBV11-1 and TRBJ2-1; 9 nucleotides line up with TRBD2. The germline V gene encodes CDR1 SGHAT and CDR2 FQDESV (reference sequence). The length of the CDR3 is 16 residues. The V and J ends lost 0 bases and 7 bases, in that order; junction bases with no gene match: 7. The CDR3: CASSLATLAGTNEQFF. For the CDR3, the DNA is TGTGCCAGCAGCTTAGCGACGCTAGCGGGGACTAATGAGCAGTTCTTC.

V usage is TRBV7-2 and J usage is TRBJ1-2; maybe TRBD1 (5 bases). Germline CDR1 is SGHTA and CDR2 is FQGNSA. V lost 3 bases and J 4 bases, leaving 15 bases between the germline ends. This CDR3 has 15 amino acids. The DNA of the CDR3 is TGTGCCAGCAGCTTCGAGAGCAGGGTGGGCTATGGCTACACCTTC. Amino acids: CASSFESRVGYGYTF.

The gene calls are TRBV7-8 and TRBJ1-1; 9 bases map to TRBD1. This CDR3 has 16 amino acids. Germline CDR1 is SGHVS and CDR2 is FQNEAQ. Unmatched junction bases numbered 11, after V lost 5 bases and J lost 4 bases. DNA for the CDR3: TGTGCCAGCAGCCCGCGTTGGGGACAGGGTGGCACTGAAGCTTTCTTT. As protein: CASSPRWGQGGTEAFF.

The CDR3 loop is CASSTGVSEAFF. CDR3 in DNA: TGTGCCAGTAGTACGGGGGTTTCTGAAGCTTTCTTT. The V call is TRBV19, the J call TRBJ1-1; D might be TRBD1 (5 bases). The CDR3 is made up of 12 amino acids. CDR1 LNHDA and CDR2 SQIVND come from the germline V gene (reference sequence). V was cut by 4 bases and J by 6 bases, with 9 bases left in between.

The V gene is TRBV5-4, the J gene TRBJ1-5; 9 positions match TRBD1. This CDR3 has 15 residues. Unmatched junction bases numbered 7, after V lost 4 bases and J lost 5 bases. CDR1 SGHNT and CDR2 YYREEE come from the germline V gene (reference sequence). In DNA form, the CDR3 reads TGTGCCAGCAGCCACAGGGGGCCAGGGGATCAGCCCCAGCATTTT. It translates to CASSHRGPGDQPQHF.

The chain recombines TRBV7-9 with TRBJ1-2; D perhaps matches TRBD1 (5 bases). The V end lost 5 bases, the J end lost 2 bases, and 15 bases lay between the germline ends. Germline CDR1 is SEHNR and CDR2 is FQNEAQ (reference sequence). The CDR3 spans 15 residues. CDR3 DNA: TGTGCCAGCAGCCCCTTCTACCGGGGGAACTATGGCTACACCTTC. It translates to CASSPFYRGNYGYTF.

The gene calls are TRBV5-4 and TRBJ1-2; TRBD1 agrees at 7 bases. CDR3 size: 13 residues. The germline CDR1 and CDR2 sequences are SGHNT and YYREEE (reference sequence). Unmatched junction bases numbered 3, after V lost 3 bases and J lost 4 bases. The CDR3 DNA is TGTGCCAGCAGCTCGACAGGGCTCTATGGCTACACCTTC. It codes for CASSSTGLYGYTF.

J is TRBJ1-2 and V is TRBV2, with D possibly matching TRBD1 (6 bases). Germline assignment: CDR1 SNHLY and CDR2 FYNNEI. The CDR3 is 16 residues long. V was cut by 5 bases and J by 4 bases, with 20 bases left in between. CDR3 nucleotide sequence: TGTGCCAGCAGTCGAAATCAGGGGTTGGGGGGCTATGGCTACACCTTC. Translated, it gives CASSRNQGLGGYGYTF.

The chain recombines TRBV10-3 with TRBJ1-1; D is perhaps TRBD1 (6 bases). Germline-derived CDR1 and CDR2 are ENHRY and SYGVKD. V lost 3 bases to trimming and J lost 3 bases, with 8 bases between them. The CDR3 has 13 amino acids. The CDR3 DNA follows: TGTGCCATCAGTGAACAGGGTTACACTGAAGCTTTCTTT. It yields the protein CAISEQGYTEAFF.

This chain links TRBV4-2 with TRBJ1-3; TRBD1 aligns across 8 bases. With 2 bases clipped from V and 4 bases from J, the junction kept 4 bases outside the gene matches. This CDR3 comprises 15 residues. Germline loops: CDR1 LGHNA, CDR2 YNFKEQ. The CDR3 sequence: CASSQPTGAGNTIYF. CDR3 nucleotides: TGTGCCAGCAGCCAACCGACAGGGGCGGGAAACACCATATATTTT.

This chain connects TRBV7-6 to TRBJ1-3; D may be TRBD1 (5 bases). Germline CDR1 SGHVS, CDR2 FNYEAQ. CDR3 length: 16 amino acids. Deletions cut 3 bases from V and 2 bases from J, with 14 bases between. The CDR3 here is CASSFRSGGTGNTIYF. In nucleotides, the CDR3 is TGTGCCAGCAGCTTCAGATCCGGGGGAACTGGAAACACCATATATTTT. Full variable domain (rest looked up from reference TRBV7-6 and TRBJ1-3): GAGVSQSPRYKVTKRGQDVALRCDPISGHVSLYWYRQALGQGPEFLTYFNYEAQQDKSGLPNDRFSAERPEGSISTLTIQRTEQRDSAMYRCASSFRSGGTGNTIYFGEGSWLTVV.

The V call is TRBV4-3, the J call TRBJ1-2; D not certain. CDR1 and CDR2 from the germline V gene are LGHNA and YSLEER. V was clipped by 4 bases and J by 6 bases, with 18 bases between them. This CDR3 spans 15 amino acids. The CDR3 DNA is TGCGCCAGCAGCCTCCTAGGGTCTCAACTTCATGGCTACACCTTC. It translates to CASSLLGSQLHGYTF.

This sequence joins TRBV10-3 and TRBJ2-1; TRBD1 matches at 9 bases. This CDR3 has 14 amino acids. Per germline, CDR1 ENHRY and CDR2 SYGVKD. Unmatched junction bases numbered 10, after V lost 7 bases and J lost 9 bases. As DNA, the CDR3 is TGTGCCATCAACCCGGGACAGGGTCGAGGTGAGCAGTTCTTC. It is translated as CAINPGQGRGEQFF.

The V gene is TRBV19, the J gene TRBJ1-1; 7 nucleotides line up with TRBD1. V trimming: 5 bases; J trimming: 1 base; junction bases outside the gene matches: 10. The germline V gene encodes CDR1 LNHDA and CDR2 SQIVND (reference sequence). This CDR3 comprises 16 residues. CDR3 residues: CASSPHHRGSNTEAFF. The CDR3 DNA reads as TGTGCCAGTAGTCCACACCACAGGGGTTCGAACACTGAAGCTTTCTTT.

Here the CDR3 reads CASSLAGGTTNEKLFF. CDR3 DNA: TGTGCCAGCAGCTTGGCCGGGGGAACAACTAATGAAAAACTGTTTTTT. The chain has TRBV5-4 and TRBJ1-4; TRBD1 might be the D (5 bases). V was pared by 0 bases and J by 0 bases, with 9 bases between. This CDR3 has 16 residues. Germline assignment: CDR1 SGHNT and CDR2 YYREEE (reference sequence).

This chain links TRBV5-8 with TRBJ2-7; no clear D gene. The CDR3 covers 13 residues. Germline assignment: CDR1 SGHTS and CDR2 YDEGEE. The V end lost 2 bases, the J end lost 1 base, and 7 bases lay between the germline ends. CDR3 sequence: CASSFQGSYEQYF. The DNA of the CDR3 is TGTGCCAGCAGCTTTCAAGGTTCCTACGAGCAGTACTTC.